This TCR beta chain emerged from a study of blood T cell repertoires in COVID-19. This CDR3 has 16 amino acids. Germline loops: CDR1 SGDLS, CDR2 YYNGEE. V lost 3 bases and J lost 5; bases outside the gene matches: 13. Produced via immunoSEQ multiplex PCR; TCRdb's table is partial and in-frame only. The sample yields roughly 140,000 clones, under 85% seen once. The TCR comes from a man aged 45-65 years with active or convalescent COVID-19. Sequencing was carried out using peripheral blood. This chain uses TRBV9 with TRBJ2-5; TRBD2 aligns across 7 bases. CDR3 region: CASSARLGTKGETQYF. The CDR3 DNA follows: TGTGCCAGCAGCGCTCGGTTGGGGACTAAGGGTGAGACCCAGTACTTC.